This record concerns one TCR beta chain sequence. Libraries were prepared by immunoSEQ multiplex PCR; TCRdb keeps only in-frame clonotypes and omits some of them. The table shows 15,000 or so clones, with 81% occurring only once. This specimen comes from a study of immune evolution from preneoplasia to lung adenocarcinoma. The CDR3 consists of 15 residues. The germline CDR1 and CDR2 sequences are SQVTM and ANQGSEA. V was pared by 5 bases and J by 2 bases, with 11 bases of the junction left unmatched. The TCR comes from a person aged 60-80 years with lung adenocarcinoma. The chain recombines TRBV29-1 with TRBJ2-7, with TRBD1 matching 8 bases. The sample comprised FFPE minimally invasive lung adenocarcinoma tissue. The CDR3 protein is CSVLTGVRSPYEQYF. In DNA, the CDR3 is TGCAGCGTTCTGACAGGGGTGAGGTCCCCCTACGAGCAGTACTTC.